The 19 T cell receptor beta chains in this list originate from one sample, sequenced in a study of OX40 agonist ivuxolimab in advanced cancers. The assay was immunoSEQ multiplex PCR, and TCRdb's table has in-frame clones only and misses some. Here the sample spans 66,000 or so clones, 75% to 80% being singletons. Sequencing used CD4+ or CD8+ T cells sorted from blood, obtained in a trial of the OX40 agonist ivuxolimab. These receptors all stem from an adult with an advanced solid tumor such as melanoma, head and neck, liver or kidney cancer.

The gene calls are TRBV2 and TRBJ1-5; D unresolved. The CDR3 runs 13 residues. Germline-derived CDR1 and CDR2 are SNHLY and FYNNEI. Trimming took off 1 base at V and 5 bases at J, with 6 bases between the two ends. In DNA, the CDR3 is TGTGCCAGCAGTGAAGGTCAGTATCAGCCCCAGCATTTT. Translation: CASSEGQYQPQHF.

J is TRBJ1-1 and V is TRBV5-1, with D unclear. The CDR3 length is 14 residues. V lost 3 bases, J lost 3 bases, and 12 bases lay in between. The germline gives CDR1 SGHRS, CDR2 YFSETQ. In DNA form, the CDR3 reads TGCGCCAGCAGCTACATAGGTCAGGACACTGAAGCTTTCTTT. Its protein is CASSYIGQDTEAFF.

The CDR3 DNA sequence: TGTGCCAGCAGTACCCAGGACGGGGGCGGCTGGGAGCTGTTTTTT. It yields the protein CASSTQDGGGWELFF. The chain links TRBV6-5 to TRBJ2-2; D may correspond to TRBD1 or TRBD2 (6 bases each). Trimming cost V 5 bases and J 9 bases, with 19 bases left between them. This CDR3 comprises 15 residues. The germline CDR1 and CDR2 sequences are MNHEY and SVGAGI.

This clone has a single count. The V and J genes are TRBV5-1 and TRBJ2-3; 7 positions agree with TRBD1. The CDR3 covers 14 residues. Trimming cost V 7 bases and J 4 bases; bases outside gene matches: 9. The V gene's germline CDR1 is SGHRS and CDR2 YFSETQ. The CDR3 here is CASAPQGVSDTQYF. The DNA for the CDR3 is TGCGCCAGCGCCCCGCAGGGGGTATCAGATACGCAGTATTTT.

The chain has TRBV5-1 and TRBJ1-4; D uncertain. The CDR3 sequence is 15 residues long. Trimming removed 0 bases from V and 5 bases from J, with 11 bases in between. Per germline, CDR1 SGHRS and CDR2 YFSETQ. CDR3 nucleotide sequence: TGCGCCAGCAGCTTGGTCGGGGTCGAAAATGAAAAACTGTTTTTT. Its translation is CASSLVGVENEKLFF.

The chain is built from TRBV7-9 and TRBJ2-4, with D maybe TRBD2 (7 bases). CDR3 length: 16 residues. Trimming took off 2 bases at V and 4 bases at J, with 15 bases between the two ends. Germline CDR1 and CDR2: SEHNR and FQNEAQ (reference sequence). The CDR3 protein is CASSLFGGGPKNIQYF. The CDR3 bases are TGTGCCAGCAGCTTATTCGGCGGGGGCCCAAAAAACATTCAGTACTTC.

This clone was found many times. This rearrangement joins TRBV11-2 to TRBJ1-3; D is unclear. The CDR3 extends over 13 amino acids. Trimming took off 2 bases at V and 0 bases at J, with 2 bases between the two ends. The germline CDR1 and CDR2 sequences are SGHAT and FQNNGV. The CDR3 DNA is TGTGCCAGCAGCTTAAACTCTGGAAACACCATATATTTT. Its protein product is CASSLNSGNTIYF.

The CDR3 protein is CASSRGTSGKNEQFF. Here the CDR3 DNA reads TGTGCCAGCAGCCGCGGGACTAGCGGGAAGAATGAGCAGTTCTTC. J is TRBJ2-1 and V is TRBV5-4; TRBD2 aligns across 13 bases. CDR3 length: 15 residues. With 4 bases clipped from V and 7 bases from J, the junction kept 5 bases outside the gene matches. Germline CDR1 is SGHNT and CDR2 is YYREEE (reference sequence).

This clone was observed a few times. The chain has TRBV14 and TRBJ1-6; 9 bases agree with TRBD1. The V and J ends lost 5 bases and 7 bases, in that order; junction bases with no gene match: 6. From germline, CDR1 is SGHDN and CDR2 FVKESK. This CDR3 comprises 15 residues. As DNA, the CDR3 is TGTGCCAGCAGCGTGGCGACAGGGGGAAATTCACCCCTCCACTTT. This gives the protein CASSVATGGNSPLHF. The entire variable domain, with the rest obtained from reference TRBV14 and TRBJ1-6, is as follows: EAGVTQFPSHSVIEKGQTVTLRCDPISGHDNLYWYRRVMGKEIKFLLHFVKESKQDESGMPNNRFLAERTGGTYSTLKVQPAELEDSGVYFCASSVATGGNSPLHFGNGTRLTVT.

This chain uses TRBV14 with TRBJ2-1; tentatively, D is TRBD2 (5 bases). The CDR3 contains 13 residues. Trimming pared 0 bases from V and 10 bases from J, leaving 10 bases between. CDR1 is SGHDN, CDR2 FVKESK, per germline. CDR3 sequence: CASSQDTEREQFF. The CDR3 bases are TGTGCCAGCAGCCAAGATACGGAGCGGGAGCAGTTCTTC. Combining the CDR3 with reference TRBV14 and TRBJ2-1 gives the whole variable domain EAGVTQFPSHSVIEKGQTVTLRCDPISGHDNLYWYRRVMGKEIKFLLHFVKESKQDESGMPNNRFLAERTGGTYSTLKVQPAELEDSGVYFCASSQDTEREQFFGPGTRLTVL.

The J gene is TRBJ2-3, the V gene TRBV28; 9 positions agree with TRBD2. The V and J ends lost 6 bases and 0 bases, in that order; junction bases with no gene match: 7. This CDR3 region has 16 residues. Per germline, CDR1 MDHEN and CDR2 SYDVKM. The CDR3 region has the DNA TGTGCCAGCAGCCCTGCGGGAGGGGCGAGCACAGATACGCAGTATTTT. Residues: CASSPAGGASTDTQYF.

The chain employs TRBV6-1 and TRBJ1-1, with D hard to call. The CDR3 consists of 13 residues. Trimming stripped 4 bases from V and 7 bases from J, with 13 bases between. Per the germline V gene, CDR1 is MNHNS and CDR2 is SASEGT. CDR3 sequence reads: CASSVSRNHEAFF. CDR3 nucleotides: TGTGCCAGCAGTGTATCGAGGAACCATGAAGCTTTCTTT.

The rearrangement links TRBV11-3 to TRBJ1-1; unclear D gene. Trimming removed 5 bases from V and 8 bases from J, with 15 bases in between. Germline V gene data show CDR1 as SGHNT and CDR2 as YENEEA. The CDR3 length is 13 residues. CDR3 loop: CASSAGWEREAFF. The DNA of the CDR3 is TGTGCCAGCAGCGCGGGATGGGAACGAGAAGCTTTCTTT.

The rearrangement links TRBV5-6 to TRBJ2-5, with 9 bases that match TRBD1. The CDR3 runs 15 residues. V was clipped by 4 bases and J by 2 bases; unmatched bases: 6. Germline loops: CDR1 SGHDT, CDR2 YYEEEE. CDR3 sequence: CASSRSGTGQETQYF. The CDR3 DNA sequence: TGTGCCAGCAGCAGATCAGGGACAGGGCAAGAGACCCAGTACTTC.

The chain joins TRBV30 to TRBJ1-3; no clear D gene. The V end was cut by 1 base, the J end by 0 bases, with 7 bases between. CDR1 is GTSNPN, CDR2 SVGIG, per germline (reference sequence). The CDR3 runs to 14 residues. CDR3 region: CAWSGALSGNTIYF. Written as DNA, the CDR3 is TGTGCCTGGAGTGGGGCCCTCTCTGGAAACACCATATATTTT.

The chain carries TRBV5-4 and TRBJ2-5; 12 nucleotides agree with TRBD2. Germline V gene data show CDR1 as SGHNT and CDR2 as YYREEE (reference sequence). The length of the CDR3 is 17 residues. The trim removed 0 bases at V and 10 bases at J, leaving 13 bases unmatched. The CDR3 region has the DNA TGTGCCAGCAGCTTGGCTAGCGGGGGGGCGGAGGATGTTGGCCAGTACTTC. Translating it yields CASSLASGGAEDVGQYF.

This clone was observed once. This chain joins TRBV11-3 and TRBJ1-2, with D possibly TRBD1 on 5 matching bases. This CDR3 comprises 13 residues. The germline V gene has CDR1 SGHNT and CDR2 YENEEA. Trimming stripped 5 bases from V and 6 bases from J, with 13 bases between. CDR3 nucleotides: TGTGCCAGCAGCCATTACAGGCTCGATGGCTACACCTTC. Translating gives CASSHYRLDGYTF.

This CDR3 reads CASSPMGITGGAYGYTF. DNA of the CDR3: TGTGCCAGCAGCCCCATGGGGATAACAGGGGGCGCCTATGGCTACACCTTC. The V and J genes are TRBV2 and TRBJ1-2; 9 nucleotides line up with TRBD1. CDR1 and CDR2 (germline): SNHLY, FYNNEI. Trimming cost V 6 bases and J 4 bases; bases outside gene matches: 15. The CDR3 contains 17 residues.

The chain combines TRBV6-5 with TRBJ1-2, with D hard to call. The CDR3 sequence is 15 residues long. V gave up 0 bases and J gave up 3 bases, with 11 bases separating them. Germline V gene lookup returns CDR1 MNHEY and CDR2 SVGAGI. The CDR3 loop reads CASSYSSNGDYGYTF. CDR3 in DNA: TGTGCCAGCAGTTACTCGAGTAACGGGGACTATGGCTACACCTTC.